The clone carrying this T cell receptor beta chain was seen a handful of times. Its antigen is as yet unknown. The entry originates in a study of cytomegalovirus exposure and HLA in healthy donors. The PCR ran on 60 Vbeta and 13 Jbeta primers. In the original workflow: The count from a later analysis was tens of millions of unique TCR beta chains, some 10 million of them shared. Libraries were prepared by immunoSEQ multiplex PCR; TCRdb keeps only in-frame clonotypes and omits some of them. That table supplies the V and J calls and clone size; D and trimming were determined from the DNA. The table has 150,000 to 200,000 clones, around 77% seen once. CDR1 SGHRS and CDR2 YFSETQ come from the germline V gene. Trimming removed 4 bases at V and 0 bases at J, with 8 bases between. The length of the CDR3 is 15 residues. General study results and limits: Sequencing probably produced one cluster of sequence variants that were highly shared. The productive fraction for most TCR beta V segments was about 87% or about 30% in an earlier analysis. Through in vitro validation, three CMV-associated chains were shown to be specific for CMV antigens.

The sequencing sample was made of PBMCs. The chain recombines TRBV5-1 with TRBJ2-6; D ambiguous. The TCR originated in a woman aged 25 to 45 in good health and CMV-seronegative. In nucleotides, the CDR3 is TGCGCCAGCAGCCAACAAAGCTCTGGGGCCAACGTCCTGACTTTC. It translates to CASSQQSSGANVLTF.